The TCR beta chain described here comes from a study of cytomegalovirus exposure and HLA in healthy donors. Turning to this clone: The target antigen is unknown.

Measured with immunoSEQ multiplex PCR; TCRdb has only the in-frame clones, and not every one. Seen here are 95,000 to 150,000 clones, over 75% observed once, and the top ten hold around 6%. The validation cohort, a group of 90 to 150 subjects, included the donors and was separate from the roughly 670-subject first cohort. CDR1 SNHLY and CDR2 FYNNEI come from the germline V gene. The ends lost 3 bases at V and 6 bases at J; junction bases unmatched: 6. This CDR3 region has 14 residues. Notes on the study in general: Most TCR sequences proved rare, with some public TCRs found in many donors.

This sequence was found in a woman aged 18 to 35 in good health and CMV-seropositive. The gene calls are TRBV2 and TRBJ1-2; TRBD1 matches 8 bases. The sample was PBMCs. The CDR3 DNA reads as TGTGCCAGCAGTGACTACAGGGGGGTCGATGGCTACACCTTC. Its protein product is CASSDYRGVDGYTF.